The TCR beta chain under discussion was sequenced for a study of beta chain features in type 1 diabetes. Germline V gene data show CDR1 as MDHEN and CDR2 as SYDVKM. The ends were cut back, 10 bases at V and 2 bases at J, with 8 bases in the middle. The CDR3 is 11 amino acids. The whole isolated RNA underwent reverse transcription, so sequencing captured expressed TCRB transcripts. Some clones are missing from TCRdb's copy, which holds only in-frame ones; the method was immunoSEQ multiplex PCR. The data show about 360,000 clones, around an eighth seen once. The chain combines TRBV28 with TRBJ1-2; maybe TRBD1 (6 bases). Source material: naive CD4+ T cells from blood. This clonotype was obtained from a man younger than 35 in good health. The CDR3 spells CATTGNYGYTF. Written as DNA, the CDR3 is TGTGCCACCACAGGGAACTATGGCTACACCTTC.